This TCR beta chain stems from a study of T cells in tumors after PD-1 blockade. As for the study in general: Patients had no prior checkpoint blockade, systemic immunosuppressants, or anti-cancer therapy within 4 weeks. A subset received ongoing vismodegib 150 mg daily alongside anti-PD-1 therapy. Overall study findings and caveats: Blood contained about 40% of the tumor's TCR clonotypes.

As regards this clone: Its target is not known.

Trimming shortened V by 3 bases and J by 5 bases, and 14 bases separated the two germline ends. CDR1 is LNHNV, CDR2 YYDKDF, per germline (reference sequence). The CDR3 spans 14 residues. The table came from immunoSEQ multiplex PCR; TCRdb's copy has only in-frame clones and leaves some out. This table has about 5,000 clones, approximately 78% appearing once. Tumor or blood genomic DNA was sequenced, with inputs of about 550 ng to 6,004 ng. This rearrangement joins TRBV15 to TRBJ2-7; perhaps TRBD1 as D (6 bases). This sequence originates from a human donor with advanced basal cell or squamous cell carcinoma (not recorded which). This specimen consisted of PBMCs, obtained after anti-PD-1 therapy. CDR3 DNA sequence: TGTGCCACCAGCAGGCAAACAGGGTTCCACGAGCAGTACTTC. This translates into CATSRQTGFHEQYF. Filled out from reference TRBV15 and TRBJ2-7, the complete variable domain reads DAMVIQNPRYQVTQFGKPVTLSCSQTLNHNVMYWYQQKSSQAPKLLFHYYDKDFNNEADTPDNFQSRRPNTSFCFLDIRSPGLGDTAMYLCATSRQTGFHEQYFGPGTRLTVT.